The 27 T cell receptor beta chains in this list originate from one sample, sequenced in a study of metastatic and nonmetastatic thyroid tumors. TCRdb re-called the PCR reads through MiXCR. Of about 19,000 clones listed, 16% were seen once; the top ten hold around a sixth. Among the patients, none had received any treatment before thyroid surgery. Sequencing input: blood. These receptors all stem from a male donor with papillary thyroid cancer or a benign thyroid nodule (not recorded which). Some clones in this sample may be carry-over from other donors' samples.

This chain connects TRBV6-1 to TRBJ1-2, with D possibly being TRBD1 (6 bases). CDR1 is MNHNS and CDR2 is SASEGT in the germline V gene. V was cut by 7 bases and J by 4 bases, with 13 bases left in between. The CDR3 runs 13 residues. CDR3 sequence (DNA): TGTGCCAGCACTAAAGCAGGGGTCTATGGCTACACCTTC. Translating it yields CASTKAGVYGYTF.

This clone was detected many times. The gene calls are TRBV20-1 and TRBJ2-7; D possibly corresponds to TRBD2 (6 bases). Trimming took 0 bases from V and 6 from J, leaving 12 bases between them. Germline loops: CDR1 DFQATT, CDR2 SNEGSKA (reference sequence). CDR3 size: 13 residues. CDR3 nucleotide sequence: TGCAGTGCTAGAGACGGGAGTATCGGCGAGCAGTACTTC. This translates into CSARDGSIGEQYF.

J is TRBJ1-5 and V is TRBV6-4; 7 bases are shared with TRBD1. Looked up from germline, CDR1 is MRHNA and CDR2 is SNTAGT. This CDR3 comprises 14 residues. V shed 4 bases, J shed 6 bases, and the junction held 6 bases outside the gene matches. CDR3 bases: TGTGCCAGCAGTGTAACAGGGGAGGCTCAGCCCCAGCATTTT. Translation gives CASSVTGEAQPQHF.

This clone was seen at least ten times. This rearrangement joins TRBV6-1 to TRBJ1-2, with unresolved D. The CDR3 is 12 residues long. Looked up from germline, CDR1 is MNHNS and CDR2 is SASEGT. Trimming took off 10 bases at V and 4 bases at J, with 13 bases between the two ends. The CDR3 DNA is TGTGCCAACAATGACGGGATCTATGGCTACACCTTC. It encodes CANNDGIYGYTF.

A word on this clone: A much larger clonotype is one base distant, so this may be a read error. This CDR3 reads CATSRGLGTQYF. The CDR3 coding sequence is TGTGCCACCAGTCGGGGGCTCGGGACCCAGTACTTC. This sequence joins TRBV24-1 and TRBJ2-5, with D perhaps matching TRBD1 or TRBD2 (6 bases each). The germline CDR1 and CDR2 sequences are KGHDR and SFDVKD. Between the trimmed V and J ends, which lost 6 bases and 7 bases, there was a span of 11 bases. This CDR3 is built from 12 residues.

There are many counts of this clone. The chain is built from TRBV7-3 and TRBJ2-1; TRBD2 aligns across 11 bases. The CDR3 is 16 amino acids. Losses at the gene ends were 4 bases for V and 5 bases for J; bases not matched to a gene: 7. Germline V gene lookup returns CDR1 SGHTA and CDR2 FQGTGA. CDR3 in DNA: TGTGCCAGCAGCTCTCCGGGACTAGCGGATAACAATGAGCAGTTCTTC. It translates to CASSSPGLADNNEQFF.

This clone was seen ten or more times. Given a much more abundant clone one base away, this may be a read error. V gene TRBV6-6 combines with J gene TRBJ2-2; D gene unclear. Germline CDR1 MNHNY, CDR2 SVGAGI (reference sequence). CDR3 size: 16 residues. Trimming removed 0 bases from V and 7 bases from J, with 15 bases in between. This chain's CDR3 is CASSYSSGVWLGELFF. CDR3 sequence (DNA): TGTGCCAGCAGTTACTCTTCTGGCGTTTGGCTCGGGGAGCTGTTTTTT.

The rearrangement links TRBV11-2 to TRBJ2-3, with D perhaps assigned TRBD1 or TRBD2 (6 bases each). Germline V lookup: CDR1 SGHAT, CDR2 FQNNGV. V lost 2 bases and J lost 2, with 11 bases in between. The CDR3 sequence is 15 residues long. The CDR3 reads CASSLIGGLTDTQYF. The CDR3 bases are TGTGCCAGCAGCTTAATCGGGGGCCTCACAGATACGCAGTATTTT.

This clone was seen at least ten times. V is TRBV2 and J is TRBJ2-3; D is unclear. This CDR3 has 12 amino acids. The germline CDR1 and CDR2 sequences are SNHLY and FYNNEI. V was trimmed by 7 bases and J by 1 base, leaving 6 bases between them. The CDR3 DNA follows: TGTGCCAGCACGGAAGGCACAGATACGCAGTATTTT. Amino acid sequence: CASTEGTDTQYF.

This clone showed up many times. J is TRBJ1-6 and V is TRBV27; 10 bases are a match to TRBD1. Germline V CDR1 and CDR2: MNHEY, SMNVEV (reference sequence). The CDR3 runs to 14 residues. With 6 bases clipped from V and 9 bases from J, the junction kept 5 bases outside the gene matches. In DNA, the CDR3 is TGTGCCAGCAGCAACGGACAGGGGGGTTCACCCCTCCACTTT. It translates to CASSNGQGGSPLHF.

This clone was counted ten times or more. The rearrangement joins TRBV6-6 to TRBJ2-2; 9 bases are shared with TRBD2. CDR3 length: 19 amino acids. Germline-derived CDR1 and CDR2 are MNHNY and SVGAGI (reference sequence). The J segment lost 3 bases and the V segment lost 5 bases, leaving 16 bases of the junction unmatched. CDR3: CASSTSGTSKLGYTGELFF. CDR3 in DNA: TGTGCCAGCAGTACCTCCGGGACTAGCAAACTGGGTTACACCGGGGAGCTGTTTTTT.

This clone was detected many times. The J gene is TRBJ2-5, the V gene TRBV9; D is possibly TRBD1 (5 bases). Germline CDR1 and CDR2: SGDLS and YYNGEE. The V end was cut by 3 bases, the J end by 2 bases, with 20 bases between. CDR3 length: 17 residues. In DNA, the CDR3 is TGTGCCAGCAGCGCGGGTTTGGGGCATTCGATACAAGAGACCCAGTACTTC. Its translation is CASSAGLGHSIQETQYF.

In its sample, this clone was seen many times. The rearrangement joins TRBV20-1 to TRBJ2-3; unclear D gene. Germline lookup yields CDR1 DFQATT and CDR2 SNEGSKA (reference sequence). The CDR3 is made up of 12 amino acids. V was shortened by 2 bases and J by 4 bases, with 7 bases between the two germline ends. CDR3 residues: CSARLVADTQYF. Here the CDR3 DNA reads TGCAGTGCTAGACTAGTTGCAGATACGCAGTATTTT.

The chain employs TRBV20-1 and TRBJ1-1; D might be TRBD1 (6 bases). CDR1 DFQATT and CDR2 SNEGSKA come from the germline V gene (reference sequence). This CDR3 contains 17 residues. Trimming pared 0 bases from V and 0 bases from J, leaving 17 bases between. The CDR3 spells CSARDLQGNWMNTEAFF. CDR3 in DNA: TGCAGTGCTAGAGATCTACAGGGTAATTGGATGAACACTGAAGCTTTCTTT.

This clone was detected a few times. This chain joins TRBV7-2 and TRBJ2-1; D might be TRBD1 (5 bases). The CDR3 length is 13 residues. V lost 4 bases and J lost 7, with 11 bases in between. From germline, CDR1 is SGHTA and CDR2 FQGNSA. The CDR3 bases are TGTGCCAGCAGCTCAGGGCCCTGGAATGAGCAGTTCTTC. Its translation is CASSSGPWNEQFF.

A note on this clone: It may be a read error: a sequence one base away is much more abundant. The chain links TRBV5-6 to TRBJ2-1; D tentatively reads TRBD1 or TRBD2 (5 bases each). Germline V gene sequence: CDR1 SGHDT, CDR2 YYEEEE. The CDR3 covers 14 residues. CDR3 amino acids: CAGSLVGAINEQFF. CDR3 in DNA: TGTGCCGGCAGCTTGGTCGGGGCTATCAATGAGCAGTTCTTC.

This clone was found a few times. The V call is TRBV6-1, the J call TRBJ1-6; D possibly corresponds to TRBD1 (5 bases). The CDR3 consists of 13 residues. Deletions cut 2 bases from V and 9 bases from J, with 8 bases between. Germline lookup yields CDR1 MNHNS and CDR2 SASEGT. CDR3 in amino acids: CASSERGVSPLHF. CDR3 in DNA: TGTGCCAGCAGTGAACGAGGGGTTTCACCCCTCCACTTT.

This clone has ten or more counts. The chain joins TRBV25-1 to TRBJ2-1; D may match TRBD1 or TRBD2 (5 bases each). Between the trimmed V and J ends, which lost 3 bases and 0 bases, there was a span of 15 bases. CDR1 and CDR2 (germline): MGHDK, SYGVNS. The CDR3 is 17 amino acids. The CDR3 nucleotides read TGTGCCAGCAGTGATCTGGGGACGACGAGCTCCTACAATGAGCAGTTCTTC. Translating it yields CASSDLGTTSSYNEQFF. Looking up the rest from reference TRBV25-1 and TRBJ2-1 gives the full variable domain: EADIYQTPRYLVIGTGKKITLECSQTMGHDKMYWYQQDPGMELHLIHYSYGVNSTEKGDLSSESTVSRIRTEHFPLTLESARPSHTSQYLCASSDLGTTSSYNEQFFGPGTRLTVL.

The chain is built from TRBV6-2 or TRBV6-3 and TRBJ2-3; the match to TRBD2 covers 11 bases. CDR1 is MNHEY, CDR2 SVGEGT, per germline. V lost 5 bases to trimming and J lost 2 bases; unmatched junction nucleotides: 15. This CDR3 spans 19 amino acids. The CDR3 spells CASSPPPWTSGQITDTQYF. DNA of the CDR3: TGTGCCAGCAGTCCTCCACCTTGGACTAGCGGGCAAATCACAGATACGCAGTATTTT.

This clone was seen repeatedly, ten times or more. A much larger clone differs by one base, so this may be a read error. This sequence joins TRBV20-1 and TRBJ2-1, with TRBD2 matching 12 bases. This CDR3 contains 17 residues. The V gene's germline CDR1 is DFQATT and CDR2 SNEGSKA (reference sequence). The CDR3 DNA follows: TGCAGTGCTGGAGACGCCTCTAGCGGGAGGGTTTACAATGAGCAGTTCTTC. Its protein is CSAGDASSGRVYNEQFF.

The rearrangement uses TRBV3-1 and TRBJ2-1; D uncertain. Germline V lookup: CDR1 LGHDT, CDR2 YNNKEL (reference sequence). The CDR3 is 12 residues long. V was shortened by 4 bases and J by 4 bases, with 5 bases between the two germline ends. The CDR3 spells CASSPDYNEQFF. The DNA of the CDR3 is TGTGCCAGCAGCCCGGATTACAATGAGCAGTTCTTC.

This clone is labeled as medium-sized. The V gene is TRBV4-1, the J gene TRBJ2-7, with TRBD2 matching over 10 bases. Trimming cost V 1 base and J 3 bases; bases outside gene matches: 3. Germline values: CDR1 MGHRA, CDR2 YSYEKL. The CDR3 covers 15 residues. The CDR3 sequence is CASSQGTSGIYEQYF. In DNA, the CDR3 is TGCGCCAGCAGCCAAGGTACTAGCGGGATCTACGAGCAGTACTTC.

In its sample, this clone was seen many times. The genes are TRBV5-1 and TRBJ1-2, with D maybe TRBD1 (5 bases). This CDR3 has 15 residues. V was trimmed by 4 bases and J by 11 bases, leaving 24 bases between them. The germline CDR1 and CDR2 sequences are SGHRS and YFSETQ. The CDR3, as DNA: TGCGCCAGCAGCAGCACCGGGACCGACGGAATGGGGTACACCTTC. The encoded protein is CASSSTGTDGMGYTF.

The chain couples TRBV30 to TRBJ2-2; tentatively, D is TRBD2 (6 bases). Germline CDR1 and CDR2: GTSNPN and SVGIG (reference sequence). V lost 4 bases, J lost 6 bases, and 12 bases lay in between. This CDR3 has 13 residues. The CDR3 sequence: CAWNAREAGELFF. CDR3 in DNA: TGTGCCTGGAATGCGAGGGAGGCCGGGGAGCTGTTTTTT.

Ten or more counts support this clone. The J gene is TRBJ1-6, the V gene TRBV24-1; no firm D call. The germline gives CDR1 KGHDR, CDR2 SFDVKD. The CDR3 consists of 14 residues. V shed 6 bases and J shed 4 bases, with 9 bases lying between them. The CDR3 region has the DNA TGTGCCACCAGTCCCAGCGGTTATAATTCACCCCTCCACTTT. Its translation is CATSPSGYNSPLHF.

This clone was detected ten times or more. V is TRBV6-1 and J is TRBJ2-3; no clear D. The germline V gene encodes CDR1 MNHNS and CDR2 SASEGT. The V end lost 8 bases, the J end lost 0 bases, and 15 bases lay between the germline ends. The CDR3 sequence is 15 residues long. The CDR3, as DNA: TGTGCCAGCGGACCCCGCGGAGCTAGCACAGATACGCAGTATTTT. It yields the protein CASGPRGASTDTQYF.

There are many counts of this clone. The V and J genes are TRBV7-3 and TRBJ1-2; D remains ambiguous. In germline, CDR1 is SGHTA, CDR2 FQGTGA. Trimming removed 3 bases at V and 8 bases at J, with 10 bases between. The CDR3 sequence is 12 residues long. CDR3 sequence reads: CASSFRMRGYTF. DNA of the CDR3: TGTGCCAGCAGCTTCCGGATGAGAGGCTACACCTTC.